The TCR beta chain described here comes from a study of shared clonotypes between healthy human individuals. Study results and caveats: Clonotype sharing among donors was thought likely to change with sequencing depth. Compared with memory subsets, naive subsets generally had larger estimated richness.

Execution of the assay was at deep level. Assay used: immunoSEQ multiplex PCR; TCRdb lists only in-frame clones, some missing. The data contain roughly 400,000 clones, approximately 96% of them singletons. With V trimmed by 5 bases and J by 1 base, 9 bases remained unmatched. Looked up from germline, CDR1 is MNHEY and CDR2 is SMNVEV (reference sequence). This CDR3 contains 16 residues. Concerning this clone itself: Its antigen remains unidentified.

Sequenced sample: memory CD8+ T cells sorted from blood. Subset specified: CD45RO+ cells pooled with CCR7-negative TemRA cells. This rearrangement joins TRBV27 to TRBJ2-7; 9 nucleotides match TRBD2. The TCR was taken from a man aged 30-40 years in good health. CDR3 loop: CASSRQEREESYEQYF. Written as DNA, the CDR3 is TGTGCCAGCAGTCGCCAGGAGCGGGAGGAATCCTACGAGCAGTACTTC.